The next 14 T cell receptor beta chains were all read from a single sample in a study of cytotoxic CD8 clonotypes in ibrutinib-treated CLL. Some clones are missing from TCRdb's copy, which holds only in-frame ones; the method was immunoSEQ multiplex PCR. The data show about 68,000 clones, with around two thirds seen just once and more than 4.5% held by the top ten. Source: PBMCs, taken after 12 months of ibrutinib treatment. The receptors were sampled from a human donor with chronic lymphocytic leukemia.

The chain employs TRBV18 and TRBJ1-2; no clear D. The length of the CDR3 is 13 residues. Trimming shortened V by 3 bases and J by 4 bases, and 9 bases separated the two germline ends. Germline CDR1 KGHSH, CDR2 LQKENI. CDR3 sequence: CASSPPGLYGYTF. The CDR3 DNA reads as TGTGCCAGCTCACCGCCCGGCCTCTATGGCTACACCTTC.

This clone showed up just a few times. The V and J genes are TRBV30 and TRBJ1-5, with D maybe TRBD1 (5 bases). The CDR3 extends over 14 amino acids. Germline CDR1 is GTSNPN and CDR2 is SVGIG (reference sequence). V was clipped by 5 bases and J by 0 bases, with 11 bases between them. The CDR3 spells CAWADGASNQPQHF. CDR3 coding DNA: TGTGCCTGGGCCGACGGGGCTAGCAATCAGCCCCAGCATTTT. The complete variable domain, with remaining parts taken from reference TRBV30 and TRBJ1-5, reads SQTIHQWPATLVQPVGSPLSLECTVEGTSNPNLYWYRQAAGRGLQLLFYSVGIGQISSEVPQNLSASRPQDRQFILSSKKLLLSDSGFYLCAWADGASNQPQHFGDGTRLSIL.

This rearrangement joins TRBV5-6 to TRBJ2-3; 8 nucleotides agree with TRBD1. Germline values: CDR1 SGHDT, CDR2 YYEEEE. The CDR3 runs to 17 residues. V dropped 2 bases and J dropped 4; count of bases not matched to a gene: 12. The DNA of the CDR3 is TGTGCCAGCAGCTTTGACTTGTTTGCAGGGGGCGCAGATACGCAGTATTTT. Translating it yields CASSFDLFAGGADTQYF. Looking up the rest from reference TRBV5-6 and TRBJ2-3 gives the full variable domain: DAGVTQSPTHLIKTRGQQVTLRCSPKSGHDTVSWYQQALGQGPQFIFQYYEEEERQRGNFPDRFSGHQFPNYSSELNVNALLLGDSALYLCASSFDLFAGGADTQYFGPGTRLTVL.

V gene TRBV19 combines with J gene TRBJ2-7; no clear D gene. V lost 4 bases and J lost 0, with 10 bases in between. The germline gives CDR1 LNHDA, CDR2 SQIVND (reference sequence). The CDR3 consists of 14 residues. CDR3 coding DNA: TGTGCCAGTAGTACAGGCGCGAGCTCCTACGAGCAGTACTTC. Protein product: CASSTGASSYEQYF.

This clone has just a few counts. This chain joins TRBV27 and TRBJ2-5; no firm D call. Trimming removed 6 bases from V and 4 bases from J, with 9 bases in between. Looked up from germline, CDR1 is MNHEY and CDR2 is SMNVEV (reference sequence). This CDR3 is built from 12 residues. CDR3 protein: CASRSPGETQYF. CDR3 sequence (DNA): TGTGCCAGCAGGTCCCCGGGAGAGACCCAGTACTTC.

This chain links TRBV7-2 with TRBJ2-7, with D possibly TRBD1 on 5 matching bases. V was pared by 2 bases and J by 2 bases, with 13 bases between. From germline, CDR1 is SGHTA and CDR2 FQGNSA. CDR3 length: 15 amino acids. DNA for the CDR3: TGTGCCAGCAGCTTAACCAGGACAATAACCTACGAGCAGTACTTC. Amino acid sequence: CASSLTRTITYEQYF.

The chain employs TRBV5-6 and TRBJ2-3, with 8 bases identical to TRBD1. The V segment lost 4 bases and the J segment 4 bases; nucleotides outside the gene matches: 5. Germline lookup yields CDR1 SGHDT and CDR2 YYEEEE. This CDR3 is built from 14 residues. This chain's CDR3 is CASSRRGQADTQYF. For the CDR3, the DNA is TGTGCCAGCAGCAGACGGGGACAGGCAGATACGCAGTATTTT.

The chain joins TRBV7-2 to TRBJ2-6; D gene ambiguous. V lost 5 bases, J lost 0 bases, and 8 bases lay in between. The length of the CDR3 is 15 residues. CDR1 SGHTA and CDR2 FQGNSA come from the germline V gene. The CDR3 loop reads CASSHSRSGANVLTF. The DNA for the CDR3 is TGTGCCAGCAGCCACAGCCGCTCTGGGGCCAACGTCCTGACTTTC.

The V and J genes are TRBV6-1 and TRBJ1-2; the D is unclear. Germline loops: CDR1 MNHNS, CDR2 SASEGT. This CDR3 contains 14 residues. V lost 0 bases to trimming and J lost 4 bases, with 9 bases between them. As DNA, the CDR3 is TGTGCCAGCAGTGAAGCGGGAGGCCCCTATGGCTACACCTTC. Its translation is CASSEAGGPYGYTF.

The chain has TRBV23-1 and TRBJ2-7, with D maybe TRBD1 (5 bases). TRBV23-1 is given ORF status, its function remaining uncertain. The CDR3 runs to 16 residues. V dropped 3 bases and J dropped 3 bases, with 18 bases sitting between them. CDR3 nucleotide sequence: TGCGCCAGCAGTCACCGCTTGTCGACAGATCTCTACGAGCAGTACTTC. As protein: CASSHRLSTDLYEQYF.

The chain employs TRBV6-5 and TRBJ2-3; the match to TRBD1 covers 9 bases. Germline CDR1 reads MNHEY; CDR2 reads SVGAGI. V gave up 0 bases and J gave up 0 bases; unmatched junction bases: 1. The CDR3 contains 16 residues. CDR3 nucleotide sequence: TGTGCCAGCAGTTACTCGGGACAGGGTAGCACAGATACGCAGTATTTT. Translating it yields CASSYSGQGSTDTQYF.

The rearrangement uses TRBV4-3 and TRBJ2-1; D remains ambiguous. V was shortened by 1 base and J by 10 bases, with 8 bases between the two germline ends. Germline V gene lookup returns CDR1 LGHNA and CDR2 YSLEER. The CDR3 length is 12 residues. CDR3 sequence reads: CASSQGRREQFF. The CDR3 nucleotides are TGCGCCAGCAGCCAAGGCCGGCGGGAGCAGTTCTTC.

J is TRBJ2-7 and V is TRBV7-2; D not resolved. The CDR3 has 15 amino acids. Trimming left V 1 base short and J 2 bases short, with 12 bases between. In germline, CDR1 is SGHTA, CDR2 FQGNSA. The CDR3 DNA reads TGTGCCAGCAGCTTAGGATGGGGTTCCCCCTACGAGCAGTACTTC. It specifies CASSLGWGSPYEQYF.

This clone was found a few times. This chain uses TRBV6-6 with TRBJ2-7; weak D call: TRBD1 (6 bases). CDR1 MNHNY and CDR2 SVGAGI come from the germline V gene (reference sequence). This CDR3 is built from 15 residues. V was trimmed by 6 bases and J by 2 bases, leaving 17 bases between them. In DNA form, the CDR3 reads TGTGCCAGCAGACGGACCGGGACACCCACCTACGAGCAGTACTTC. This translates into CASRRTGTPTYEQYF.